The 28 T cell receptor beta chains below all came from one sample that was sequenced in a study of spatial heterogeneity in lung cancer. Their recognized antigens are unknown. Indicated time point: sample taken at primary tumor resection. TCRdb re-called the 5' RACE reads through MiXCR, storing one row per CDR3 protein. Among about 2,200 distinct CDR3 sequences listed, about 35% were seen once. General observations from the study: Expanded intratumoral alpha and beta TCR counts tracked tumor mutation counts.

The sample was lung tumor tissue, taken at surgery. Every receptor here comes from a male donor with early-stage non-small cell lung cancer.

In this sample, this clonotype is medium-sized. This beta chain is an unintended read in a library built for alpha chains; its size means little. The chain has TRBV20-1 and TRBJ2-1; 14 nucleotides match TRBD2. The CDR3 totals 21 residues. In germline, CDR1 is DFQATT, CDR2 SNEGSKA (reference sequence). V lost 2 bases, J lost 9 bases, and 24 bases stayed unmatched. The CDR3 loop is CSARPSPGTSGSIYSGAEQFF. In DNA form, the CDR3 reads TGCAGTGCTAGACCCTCTCCCGGGACTAGCGGGAGTATCTATTCCGGGGCTGAGCAGTTCTTC.

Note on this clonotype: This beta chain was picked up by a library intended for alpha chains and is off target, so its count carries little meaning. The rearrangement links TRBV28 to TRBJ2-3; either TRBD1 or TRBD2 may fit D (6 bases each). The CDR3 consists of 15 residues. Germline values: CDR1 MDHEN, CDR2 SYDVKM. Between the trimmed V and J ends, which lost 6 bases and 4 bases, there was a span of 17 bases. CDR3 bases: TGTGCCAGCAGCACCCCGGGGGCGGGCGCAGATACGCAGTATTTT. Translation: CASSTPGAGADTQYF.

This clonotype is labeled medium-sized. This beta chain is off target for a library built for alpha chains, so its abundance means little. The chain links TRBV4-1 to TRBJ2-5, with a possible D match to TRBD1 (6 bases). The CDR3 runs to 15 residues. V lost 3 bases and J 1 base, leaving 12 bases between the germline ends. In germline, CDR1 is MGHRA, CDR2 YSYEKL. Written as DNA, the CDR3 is TGCGCCAGCAGCCAGACGGGACAACTCCAAGAGACCCAGTACTTC. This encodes CASSQTGQLQETQYF.

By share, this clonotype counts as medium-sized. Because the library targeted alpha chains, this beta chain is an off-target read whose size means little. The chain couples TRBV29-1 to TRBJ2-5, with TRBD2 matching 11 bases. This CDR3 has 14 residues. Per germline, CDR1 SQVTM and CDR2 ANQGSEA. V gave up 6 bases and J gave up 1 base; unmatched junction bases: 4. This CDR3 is CSVRGTSGQETQYF. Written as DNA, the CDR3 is TGCAGCGTGAGGGGGACTAGCGGCCAAGAGACCCAGTACTTC.

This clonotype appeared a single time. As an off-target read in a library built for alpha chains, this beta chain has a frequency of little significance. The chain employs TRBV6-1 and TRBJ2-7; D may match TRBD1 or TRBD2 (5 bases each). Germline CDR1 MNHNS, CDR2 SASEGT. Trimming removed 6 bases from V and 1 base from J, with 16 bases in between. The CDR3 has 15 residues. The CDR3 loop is CASSPRGDSSYEQYF. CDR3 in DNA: TGTGCCAGCAGCCCAAGGGGAGACAGTTCCTACGAGCAGTACTTC.

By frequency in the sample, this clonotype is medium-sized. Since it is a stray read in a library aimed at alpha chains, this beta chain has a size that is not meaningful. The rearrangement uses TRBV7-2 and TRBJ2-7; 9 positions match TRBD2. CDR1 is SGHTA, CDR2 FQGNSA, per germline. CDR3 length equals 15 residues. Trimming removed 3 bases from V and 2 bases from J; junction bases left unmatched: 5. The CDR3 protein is CASSFLAGPPYEQYF. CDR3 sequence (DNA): TGTGCCAGCAGCTTTCTAGCGGGGCCCCCCTACGAGCAGTACTTC.

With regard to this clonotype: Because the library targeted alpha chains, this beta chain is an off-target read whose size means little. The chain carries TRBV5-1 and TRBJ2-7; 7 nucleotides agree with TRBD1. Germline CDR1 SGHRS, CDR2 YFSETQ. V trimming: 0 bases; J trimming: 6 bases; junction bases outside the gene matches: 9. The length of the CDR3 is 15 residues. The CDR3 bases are TGCGCCAGCAGCTTGGTAGGGACAGCTCTTTCCGAGCAGTACTTC. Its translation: CASSLVGTALSEQYF. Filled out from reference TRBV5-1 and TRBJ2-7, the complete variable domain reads KAGVTQTPRYLIKTRGQQVTLSCSPISGHRSVSWYQQTPGQGLQFLFEYFSETQRNKGNFPGRFSGRQFSNSRSEMNVSTLELGDSALYLCASSLVGTALSEQYFGPGTRLTVT.

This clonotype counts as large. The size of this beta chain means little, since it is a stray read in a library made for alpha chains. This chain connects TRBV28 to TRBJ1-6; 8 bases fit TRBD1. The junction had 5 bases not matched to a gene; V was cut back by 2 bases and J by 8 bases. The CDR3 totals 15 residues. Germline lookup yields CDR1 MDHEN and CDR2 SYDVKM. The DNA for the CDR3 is TGTGCCAGCAGTTTACCGGACAGGGTGTATTCACCCCTCCACTTT. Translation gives CASSLPDRVYSPLHF.

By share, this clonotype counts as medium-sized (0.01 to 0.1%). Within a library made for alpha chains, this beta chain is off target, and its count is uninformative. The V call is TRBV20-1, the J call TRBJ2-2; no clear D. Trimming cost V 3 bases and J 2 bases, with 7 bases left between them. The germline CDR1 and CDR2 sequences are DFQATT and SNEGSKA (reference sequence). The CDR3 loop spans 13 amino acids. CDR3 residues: CSARGSNTGELFF. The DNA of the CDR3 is TGCAGTGCTAGGGGGTCTAACACCGGGGAGCTGTTTTTT.

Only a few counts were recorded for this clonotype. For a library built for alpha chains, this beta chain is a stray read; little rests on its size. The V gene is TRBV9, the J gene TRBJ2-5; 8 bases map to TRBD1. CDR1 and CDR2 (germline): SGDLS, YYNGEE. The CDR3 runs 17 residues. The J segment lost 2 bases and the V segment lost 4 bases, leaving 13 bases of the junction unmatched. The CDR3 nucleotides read TGTGCCAGCAGCCCCCGACAGGGGTCGAACCTACAAGAGACCCAGTACTTC. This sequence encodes CASSPRQGSNLQETQYF.

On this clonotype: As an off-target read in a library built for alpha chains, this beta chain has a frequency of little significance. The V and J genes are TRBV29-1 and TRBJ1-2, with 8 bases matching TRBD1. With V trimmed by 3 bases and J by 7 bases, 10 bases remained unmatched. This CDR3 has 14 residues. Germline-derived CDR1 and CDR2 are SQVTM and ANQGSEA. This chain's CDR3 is CSVDPPGGVFGYTF. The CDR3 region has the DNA TGCAGCGTTGACCCCCCAGGGGGCGTCTTTGGCTACACCTTC.

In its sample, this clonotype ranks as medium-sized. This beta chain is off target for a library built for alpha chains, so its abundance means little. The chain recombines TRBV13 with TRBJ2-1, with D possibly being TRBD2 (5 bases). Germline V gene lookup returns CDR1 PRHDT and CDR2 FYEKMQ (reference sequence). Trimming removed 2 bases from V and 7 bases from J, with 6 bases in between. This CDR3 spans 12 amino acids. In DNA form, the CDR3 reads TGTGCCAGCAGCTTATCGGGGAATGAGCAGTTCTTC. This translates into CASSLSGNEQFF. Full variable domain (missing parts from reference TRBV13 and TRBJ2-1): AAGVIQSPRHLIKEKRETATLKCYPIPRHDTVYWYQQGPGQDPQFLISFYEKMQSDKGSIPDRFSAQQFSDYHSELNMSSLELGDSALYFCASSLSGNEQFFGPGTRLTVL.

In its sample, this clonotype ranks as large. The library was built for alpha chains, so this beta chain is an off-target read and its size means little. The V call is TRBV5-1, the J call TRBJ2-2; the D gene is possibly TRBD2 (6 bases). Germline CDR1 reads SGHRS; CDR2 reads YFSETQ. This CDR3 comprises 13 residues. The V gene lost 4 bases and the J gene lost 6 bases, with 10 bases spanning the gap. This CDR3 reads CASSPPSAGELFF. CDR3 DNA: TGCGCCAGCAGCCCTCCTAGCGCCGGGGAGCTGTTTTTT. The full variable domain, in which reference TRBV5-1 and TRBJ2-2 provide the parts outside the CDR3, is KAGVTQTPRYLIKTRGQQVTLSCSPISGHRSVSWYQQTPGQGLQFLFEYFSETQRNKGNFPGRFSGRQFSNSRSEMNVSTLELGDSALYLCASSPPSAGELFFGEGSRLTVL.

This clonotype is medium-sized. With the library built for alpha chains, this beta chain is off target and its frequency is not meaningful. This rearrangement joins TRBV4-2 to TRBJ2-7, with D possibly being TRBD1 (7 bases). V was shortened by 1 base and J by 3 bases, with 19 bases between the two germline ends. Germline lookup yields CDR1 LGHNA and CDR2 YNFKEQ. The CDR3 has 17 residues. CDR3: CASSQGPSGAGGYEQYF. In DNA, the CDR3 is TGTGCCAGCAGCCAAGGCCCCTCGGGGGCAGGGGGCTACGAGCAGTACTTC.

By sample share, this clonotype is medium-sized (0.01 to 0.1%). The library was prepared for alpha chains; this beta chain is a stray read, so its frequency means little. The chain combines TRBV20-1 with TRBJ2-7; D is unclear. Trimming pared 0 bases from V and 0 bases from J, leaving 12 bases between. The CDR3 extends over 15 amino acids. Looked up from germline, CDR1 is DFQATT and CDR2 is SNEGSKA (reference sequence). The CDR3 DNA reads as TGCAGTGCTAGAGATCCAAAGCGACCCTCCTACGAGCAGTACTTC. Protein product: CSARDPKRPSYEQYF.

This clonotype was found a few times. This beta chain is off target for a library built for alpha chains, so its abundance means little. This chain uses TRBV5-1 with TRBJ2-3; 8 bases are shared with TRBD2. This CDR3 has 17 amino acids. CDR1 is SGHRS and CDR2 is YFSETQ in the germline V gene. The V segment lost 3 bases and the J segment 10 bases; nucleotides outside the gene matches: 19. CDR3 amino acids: CASSWSQRQREKFAQYF. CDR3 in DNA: TGCGCCAGCAGCTGGTCCCAACGACAGCGGGAGAAGTTTGCGCAGTATTTT.

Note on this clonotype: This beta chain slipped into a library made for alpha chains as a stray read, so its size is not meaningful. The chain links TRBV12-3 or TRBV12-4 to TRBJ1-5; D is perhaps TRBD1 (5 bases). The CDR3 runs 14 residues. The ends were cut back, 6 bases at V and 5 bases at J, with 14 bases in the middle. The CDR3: CASRISGTDQPQHF. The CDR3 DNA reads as TGTGCCAGCAGGATATCAGGGACGGATCAGCCCCAGCATTTT.

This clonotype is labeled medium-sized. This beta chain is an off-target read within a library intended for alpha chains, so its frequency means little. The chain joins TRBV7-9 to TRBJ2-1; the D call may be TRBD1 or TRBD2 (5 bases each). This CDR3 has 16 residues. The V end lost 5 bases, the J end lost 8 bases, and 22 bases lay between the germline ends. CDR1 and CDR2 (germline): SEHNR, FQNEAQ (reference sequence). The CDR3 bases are TGTGCCAGCAGCGCAAATTCGGACGCCCGAGGGGATGAGCAGTTCTTC. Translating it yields CASSANSDARGDEQFF.

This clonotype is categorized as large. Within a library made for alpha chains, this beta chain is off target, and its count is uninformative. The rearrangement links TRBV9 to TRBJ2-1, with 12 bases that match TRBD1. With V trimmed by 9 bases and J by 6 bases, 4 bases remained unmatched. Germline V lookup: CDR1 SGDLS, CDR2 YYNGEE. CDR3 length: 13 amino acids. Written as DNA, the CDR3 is TGTGCCACCGGGGGACAGGGGGCCAATGAGCAGTTCTTC. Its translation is CATGGQGANEQFF.

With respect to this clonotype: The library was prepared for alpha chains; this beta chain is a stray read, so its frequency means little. The CDR3 loop reads CASSLGLAVGINTDTQYF. In DNA, the CDR3 is TGCGCCAGCAGCTTGGGACTAGCGGTCGGGATTAACACAGATACGCAGTATTTT. V gene TRBV5-1 combines with J gene TRBJ2-3; 9 nucleotides agree with TRBD2. The V and J ends lost 0 bases and 2 bases, in that order; junction bases with no gene match: 10. This CDR3 is 18 amino acids long. Germline V gene data show CDR1 as SGHRS and CDR2 as YFSETQ.

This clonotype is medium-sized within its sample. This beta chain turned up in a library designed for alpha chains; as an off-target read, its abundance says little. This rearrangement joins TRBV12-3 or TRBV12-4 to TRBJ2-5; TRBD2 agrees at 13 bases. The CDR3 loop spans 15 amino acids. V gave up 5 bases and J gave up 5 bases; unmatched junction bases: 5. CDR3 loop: CASSTGLAGSETQYF. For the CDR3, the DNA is TGTGCCAGCAGTACGGGACTAGCGGGAAGCGAGACCCAGTACTTC.

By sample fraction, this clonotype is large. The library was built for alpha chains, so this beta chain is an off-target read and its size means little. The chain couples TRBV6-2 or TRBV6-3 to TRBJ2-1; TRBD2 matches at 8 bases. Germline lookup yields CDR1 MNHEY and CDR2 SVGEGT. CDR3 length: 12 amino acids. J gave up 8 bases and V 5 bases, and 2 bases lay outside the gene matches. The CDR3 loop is CASSQTSDEQFF. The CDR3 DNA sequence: TGTGCCAGCAGTCAGACTAGCGATGAGCAGTTCTTC.

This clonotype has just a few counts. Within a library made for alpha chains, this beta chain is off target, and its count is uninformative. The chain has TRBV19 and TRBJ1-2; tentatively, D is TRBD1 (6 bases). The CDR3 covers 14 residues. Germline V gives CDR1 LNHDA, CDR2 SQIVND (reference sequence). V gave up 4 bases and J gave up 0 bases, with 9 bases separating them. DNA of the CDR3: TGTGCCAGTAGTACCAGGACAGCTAACTATGGCTACACCTTC. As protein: CASSTRTANYGYTF.

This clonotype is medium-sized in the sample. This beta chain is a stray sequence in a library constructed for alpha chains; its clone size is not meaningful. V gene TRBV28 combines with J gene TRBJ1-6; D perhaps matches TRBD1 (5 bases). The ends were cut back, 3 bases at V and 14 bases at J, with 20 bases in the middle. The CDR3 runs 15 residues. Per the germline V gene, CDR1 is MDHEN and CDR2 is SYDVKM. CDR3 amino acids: CASSFPAGSVITLHF. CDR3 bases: TGTGCCAGCAGTTTTCCGGCAGGGTCCGTGATCACCCTCCACTTT.

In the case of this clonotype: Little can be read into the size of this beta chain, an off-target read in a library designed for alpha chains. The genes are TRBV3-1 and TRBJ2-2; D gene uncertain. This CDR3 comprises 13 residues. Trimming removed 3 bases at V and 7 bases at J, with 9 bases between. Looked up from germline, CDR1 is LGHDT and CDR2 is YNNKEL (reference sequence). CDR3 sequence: CASSQSPLGELFF. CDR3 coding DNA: TGTGCCAGCAGCCAGTCTCCGCTCGGGGAGCTGTTTTTT.

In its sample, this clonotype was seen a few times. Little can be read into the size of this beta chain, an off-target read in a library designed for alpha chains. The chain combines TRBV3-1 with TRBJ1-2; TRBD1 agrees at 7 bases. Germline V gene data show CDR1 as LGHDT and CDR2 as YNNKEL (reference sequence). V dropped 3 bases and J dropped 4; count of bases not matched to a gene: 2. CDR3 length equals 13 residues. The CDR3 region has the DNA TGTGCCAGCAGCCACCCAGGGGGCTATGGCTACACCTTC. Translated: CASSHPGGYGYTF.

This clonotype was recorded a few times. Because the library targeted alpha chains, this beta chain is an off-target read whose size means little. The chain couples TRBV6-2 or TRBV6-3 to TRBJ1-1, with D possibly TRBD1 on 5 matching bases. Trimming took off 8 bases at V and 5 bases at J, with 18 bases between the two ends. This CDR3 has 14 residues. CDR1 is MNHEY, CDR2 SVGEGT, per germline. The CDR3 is CASVNYGKGTEAFF. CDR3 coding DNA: TGTGCCAGCGTTAATTATGGGAAGGGGACTGAAGCTTTCTTT.

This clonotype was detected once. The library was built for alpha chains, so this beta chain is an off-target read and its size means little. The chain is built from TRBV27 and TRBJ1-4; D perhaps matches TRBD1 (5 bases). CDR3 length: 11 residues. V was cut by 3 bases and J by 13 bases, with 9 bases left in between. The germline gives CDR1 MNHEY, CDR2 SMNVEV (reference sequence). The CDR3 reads CASSFGGILFF. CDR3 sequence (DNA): TGTGCCAGCAGTTTCGGGGGTATACTGTTTTTT.